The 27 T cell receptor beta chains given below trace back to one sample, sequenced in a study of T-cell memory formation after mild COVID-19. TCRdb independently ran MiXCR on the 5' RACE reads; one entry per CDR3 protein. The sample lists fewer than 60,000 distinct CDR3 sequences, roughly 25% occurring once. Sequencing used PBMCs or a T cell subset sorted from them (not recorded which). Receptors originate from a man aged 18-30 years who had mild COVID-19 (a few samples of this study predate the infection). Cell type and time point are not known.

The CDR3 DNA sequence: TGTGCCAGCAGTTACTCGCTATTTACTAGCGGGGAGCAGTTCTTC. The encoded protein is CASSYSLFTSGEQFF. This chain connects TRBV6-5 to TRBJ2-1; 9 bases are shared with TRBD2. This CDR3 spans 15 amino acids. V was clipped by 0 bases and J by 10 bases; unmatched bases: 7. Germline CDR1 reads MNHEY; CDR2 reads SVGAGI.

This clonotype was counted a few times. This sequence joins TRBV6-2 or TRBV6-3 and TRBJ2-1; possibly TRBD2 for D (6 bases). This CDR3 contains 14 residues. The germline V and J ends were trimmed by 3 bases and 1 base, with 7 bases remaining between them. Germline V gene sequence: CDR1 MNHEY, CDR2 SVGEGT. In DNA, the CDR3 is TGTGCCAGCAGTTATGGGGGGTCCTACAATGAGCAGTTCTTC. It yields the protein CASSYGGSYNEQFF.

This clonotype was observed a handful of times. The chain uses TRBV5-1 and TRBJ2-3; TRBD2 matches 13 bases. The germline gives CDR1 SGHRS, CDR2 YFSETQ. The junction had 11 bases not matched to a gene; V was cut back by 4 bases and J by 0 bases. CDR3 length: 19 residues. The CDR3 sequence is CASSLPLGLAGLSTDTQYF. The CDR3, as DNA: TGCGCCAGCAGCCTCCCCCTGGGACTAGCGGGGCTTAGCACAGATACGCAGTATTTT.

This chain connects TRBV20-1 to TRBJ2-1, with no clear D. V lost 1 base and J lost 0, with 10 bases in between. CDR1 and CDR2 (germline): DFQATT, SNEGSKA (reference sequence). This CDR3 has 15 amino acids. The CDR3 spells CSARAWGDSYNEQFF. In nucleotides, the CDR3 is TGCAGTGCTAGAGCGTGGGGTGACTCCTACAATGAGCAGTTCTTC.

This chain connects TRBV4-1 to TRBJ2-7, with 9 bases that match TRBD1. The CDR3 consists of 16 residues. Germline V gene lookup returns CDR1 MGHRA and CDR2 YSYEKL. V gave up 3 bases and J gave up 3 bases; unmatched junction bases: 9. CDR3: CASSQDPGQGIYEQYF. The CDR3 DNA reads TGCGCCAGCAGCCAGGACCCGGGACAGGGTATCTACGAGCAGTACTTC.

The CDR3 sequence is CASSQDWTSRAVGYTF. The CDR3 DNA reads as TGCGCCAGCAGCCAAGATTGGACGTCCAGGGCGGTTGGCTACACCTTC. The chain recombines TRBV4-3 with TRBJ1-2; possible D gene TRBD1, 5 bases. The CDR3 totals 16 residues. The ends were cut back, 0 bases at V and 7 bases at J, with 18 bases in the middle. Per the germline V gene, CDR1 is LGHNA and CDR2 is YSLEER.

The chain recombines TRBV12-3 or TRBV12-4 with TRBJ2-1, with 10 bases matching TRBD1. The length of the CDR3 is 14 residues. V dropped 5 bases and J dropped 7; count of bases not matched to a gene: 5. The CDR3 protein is CASSPGQGWNEQFF. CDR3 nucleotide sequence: TGTGCCAGCAGTCCGGGACAGGGGTGGAATGAGCAGTTCTTC.

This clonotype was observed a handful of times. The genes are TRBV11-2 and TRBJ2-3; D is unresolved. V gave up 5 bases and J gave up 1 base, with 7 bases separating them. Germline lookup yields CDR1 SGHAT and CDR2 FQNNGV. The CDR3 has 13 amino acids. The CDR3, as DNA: TGTGCCAGCAGCCCCTACGGCACAGATACGCAGTATTTT. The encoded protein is CASSPYGTDTQYF.

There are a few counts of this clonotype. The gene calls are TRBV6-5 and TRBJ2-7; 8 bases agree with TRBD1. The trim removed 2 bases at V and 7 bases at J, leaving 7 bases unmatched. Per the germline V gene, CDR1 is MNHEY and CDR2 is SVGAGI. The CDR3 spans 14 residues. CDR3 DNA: TGTGCCAGCAGTTACGGGCAGGGGGCAAAAGAGCAGTACGTC. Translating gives CASSYGQGAKEQYV.

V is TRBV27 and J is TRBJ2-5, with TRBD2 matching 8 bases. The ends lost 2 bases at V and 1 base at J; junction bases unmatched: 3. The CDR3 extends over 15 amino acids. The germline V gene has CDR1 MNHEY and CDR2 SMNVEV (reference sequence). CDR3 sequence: CASSLASGGQETQYF. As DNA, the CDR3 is TGTGCCAGCAGTTTAGCCAGCGGGGGCCAAGAGACCCAGTACTTC.

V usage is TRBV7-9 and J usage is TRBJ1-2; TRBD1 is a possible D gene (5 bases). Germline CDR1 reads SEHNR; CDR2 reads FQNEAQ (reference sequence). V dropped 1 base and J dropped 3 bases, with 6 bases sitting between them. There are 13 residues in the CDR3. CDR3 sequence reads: CASSLGDYYGYTF. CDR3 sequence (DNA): TGTGCCAGCAGCTTAGGGGACTACTATGGCTACACCTTC.

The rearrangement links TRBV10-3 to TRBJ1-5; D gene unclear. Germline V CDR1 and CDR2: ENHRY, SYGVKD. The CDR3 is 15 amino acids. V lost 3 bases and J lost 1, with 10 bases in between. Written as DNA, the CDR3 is TGTGCCATCAGTGACGTGGGCGGGAGCAATCAGCCCCAGCATTTT. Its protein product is CAISDVGGSNQPQHF.

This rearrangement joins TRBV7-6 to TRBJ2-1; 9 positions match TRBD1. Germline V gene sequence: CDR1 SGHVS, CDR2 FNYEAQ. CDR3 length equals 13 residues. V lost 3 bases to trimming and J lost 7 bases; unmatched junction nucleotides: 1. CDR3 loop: CASSFGQGNEQFF. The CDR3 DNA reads TGTGCCAGCAGCTTCGGACAGGGGAATGAGCAGTTCTTC.

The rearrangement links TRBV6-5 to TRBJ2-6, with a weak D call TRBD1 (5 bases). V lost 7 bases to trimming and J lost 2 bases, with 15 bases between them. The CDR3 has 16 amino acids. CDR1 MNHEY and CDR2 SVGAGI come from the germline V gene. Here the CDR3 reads CASTHRIAAGANVLTF. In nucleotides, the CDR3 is TGTGCCAGCACTCACAGGATTGCTGCTGGGGCCAACGTCCTGACTTTC.

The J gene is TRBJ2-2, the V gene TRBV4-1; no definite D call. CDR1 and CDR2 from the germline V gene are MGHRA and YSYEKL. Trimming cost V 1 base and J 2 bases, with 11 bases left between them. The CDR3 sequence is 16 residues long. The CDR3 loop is CASSQALTPNTGELFF. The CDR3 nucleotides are TGCGCCAGCAGCCAAGCCCTGACACCAAACACCGGGGAGCTGTTTTTT.

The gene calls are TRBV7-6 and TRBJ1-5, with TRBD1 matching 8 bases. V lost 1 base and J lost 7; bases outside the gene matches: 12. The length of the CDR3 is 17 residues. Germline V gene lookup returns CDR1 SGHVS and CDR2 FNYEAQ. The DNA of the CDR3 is TGTGCCAGCAGCTTAGGCCCGGGACAGGACGTTACACAGCCCCAGCATTTT. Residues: CASSLGPGQDVTQPQHF.

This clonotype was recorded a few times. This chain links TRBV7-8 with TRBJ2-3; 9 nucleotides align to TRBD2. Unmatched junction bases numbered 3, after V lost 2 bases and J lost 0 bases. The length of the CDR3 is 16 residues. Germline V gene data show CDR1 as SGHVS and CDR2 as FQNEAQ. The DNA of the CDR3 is TGTGCCAGCAGCTTACTAGCGGGGATTAGCACAGATACGCAGTATTTT. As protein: CASSLLAGISTDTQYF.

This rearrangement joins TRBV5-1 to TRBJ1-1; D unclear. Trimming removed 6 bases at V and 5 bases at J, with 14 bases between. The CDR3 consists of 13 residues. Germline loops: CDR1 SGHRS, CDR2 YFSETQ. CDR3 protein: CASMGIWGTEAFF. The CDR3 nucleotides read TGCGCCAGCATGGGGATTTGGGGAACTGAAGCTTTCTTT.

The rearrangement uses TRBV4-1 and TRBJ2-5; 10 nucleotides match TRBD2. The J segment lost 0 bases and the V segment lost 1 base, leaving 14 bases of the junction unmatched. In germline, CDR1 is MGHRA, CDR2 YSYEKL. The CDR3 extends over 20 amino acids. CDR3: CASSQGSPSGGALYQETQYF. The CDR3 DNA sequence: TGCGCCAGCAGCCAAGGGTCCCCGAGCGGGGGGGCCCTGTACCAAGAGACCCAGTACTTC.

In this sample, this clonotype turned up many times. The CDR3 coding sequence is TGTGCCAGCAGTTACTCTCCCCACGTCCTGACTTTC. Amino acids: CASSYSPHVLTF. This chain joins TRBV6-2 or TRBV6-3 and TRBJ2-6; D gene unclear. This CDR3 is built from 12 residues. Germline lookup yields CDR1 MNHEY and CDR2 SVGEGT. Trimming removed 0 bases at V and 11 bases at J, with 5 bases between.

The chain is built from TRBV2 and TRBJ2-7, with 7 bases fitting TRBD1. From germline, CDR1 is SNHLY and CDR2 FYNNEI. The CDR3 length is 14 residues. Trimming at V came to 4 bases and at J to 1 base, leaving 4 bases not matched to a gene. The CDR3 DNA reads TGTGCCAGCAGTGTAAGGGGGCAATCCTACGAGCAGTACTTC. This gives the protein CASSVRGQSYEQYF. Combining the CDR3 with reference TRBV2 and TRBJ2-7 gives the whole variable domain EPEVTQTPSHQVTQMGQEVILRCVPISNHLYFYWYRQILGQKVEFLVSFYNNEISEKSEIFDDQFSVERPDGSNFTLKIRSTKLEDSAMYFCASSVRGQSYEQYFGPGTRLTVT.

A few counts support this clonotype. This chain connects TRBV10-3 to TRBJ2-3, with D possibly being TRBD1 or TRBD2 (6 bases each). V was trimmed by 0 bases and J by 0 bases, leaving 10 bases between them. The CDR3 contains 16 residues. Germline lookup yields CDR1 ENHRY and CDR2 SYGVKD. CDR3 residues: CAISESGGPSTDTQYF. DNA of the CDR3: TGTGCCATCAGTGAGTCTGGGGGGCCTAGCACAGATACGCAGTATTTT.

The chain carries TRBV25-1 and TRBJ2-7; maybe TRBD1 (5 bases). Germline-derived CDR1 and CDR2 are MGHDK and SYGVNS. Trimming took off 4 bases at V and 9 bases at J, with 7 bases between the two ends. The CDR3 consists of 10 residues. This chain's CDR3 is CASSGQTQYF. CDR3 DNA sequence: TGTGCCAGCAGTGGACAGACGCAGTACTTC.

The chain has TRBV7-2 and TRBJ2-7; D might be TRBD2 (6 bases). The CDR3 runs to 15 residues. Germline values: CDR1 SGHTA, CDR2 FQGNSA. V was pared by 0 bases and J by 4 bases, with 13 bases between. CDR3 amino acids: CASSLAWGVKYEQYF. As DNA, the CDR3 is TGTGCCAGCAGCTTAGCGTGGGGGGTCAAATACGAGCAGTACTTC. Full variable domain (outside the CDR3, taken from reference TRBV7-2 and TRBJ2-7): GAGVSQSPSNKVTEKGKDVELRCDPISGHTALYWYRQSLGQGLEFLIYFQGNSAPDKSGLPSDRFSAERTGGSVSTLTIQRTQQEDSAVYLCASSLAWGVKYEQYFGPGTRLTVT.

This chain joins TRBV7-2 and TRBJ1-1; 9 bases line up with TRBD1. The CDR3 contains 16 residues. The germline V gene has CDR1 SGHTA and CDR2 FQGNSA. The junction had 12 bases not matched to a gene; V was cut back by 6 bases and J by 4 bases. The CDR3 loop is CASRDSYRGRGTEAFF. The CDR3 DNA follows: TGTGCCAGCAGAGATAGCTACAGGGGGCGCGGCACTGAAGCTTTCTTT.

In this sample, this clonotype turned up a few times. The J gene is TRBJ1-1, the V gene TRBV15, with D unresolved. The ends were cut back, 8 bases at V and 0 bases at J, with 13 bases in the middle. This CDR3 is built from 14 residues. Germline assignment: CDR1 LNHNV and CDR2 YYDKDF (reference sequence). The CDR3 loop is CATGGSNLNTEAFF. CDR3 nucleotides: TGTGCCACCGGCGGGTCAAATTTGAACACTGAAGCTTTCTTT.

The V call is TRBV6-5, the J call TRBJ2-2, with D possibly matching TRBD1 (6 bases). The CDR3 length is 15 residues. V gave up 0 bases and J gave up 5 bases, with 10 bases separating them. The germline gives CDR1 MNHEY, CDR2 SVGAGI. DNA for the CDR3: TGTGCCAGCAGTTACTCGAGGCAGGGGACCGGGGAGCTGTTTTTT. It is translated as CASSYSRQGTGELFF.